The source of this T cell receptor beta chain is a study of cytomegalovirus exposure and HLA in healthy donors. Study conclusions and caveats: TCR beta V segments were, for the most part, productive about 90% or about 30% of the time in an earlier analysis. In a later analysis, TCR association rates varied by HLA locus: DRB1 most, HLA-C fewest. Researchers counted about 150 TCR beta chains as cytomegalovirus-associated.

Comments on this clone: Its target is not known.

The study ran its PCR with 60 Vbeta and 13 Jbeta primers. Repertoires were generated with immunoSEQ multiplex PCR, while TCRdb's copy carries only in-frame clones and drops some. Among around 180,000 clones, over 65% were seen once, and the ten largest hold over 2%. This CDR3 is built from 12 residues. Germline V gene data show CDR1 as GTSNPN and CDR2 as SVGIG (reference sequence). V was clipped by 5 bases and J by 8 bases; unmatched bases: 6. The chain combines TRBV30 with TRBJ1-2; 9 nucleotides line up with TRBD1. This clonotype originated in a man aged 55-75 years in good health and CMV-seronegative. The material sequenced was PBMCs. CDR3 in amino acids: CAWAQGARGYTF. The CDR3 bases are TGTGCCTGGGCACAGGGGGCAAGGGGCTACACCTTC. Drawing the rest from reference TRBV30 and TRBJ1-2, the complete variable domain is SQTIHQWPATLVQPVGSPLSLECTVEGTSNPNLYWYRQAAGRGLQLLFYSVGIGQISSEVPQNLSASRPQDRQFILSSKKLLLSDSGFYLCAWAQGARGYTFGSGTRLTVV.